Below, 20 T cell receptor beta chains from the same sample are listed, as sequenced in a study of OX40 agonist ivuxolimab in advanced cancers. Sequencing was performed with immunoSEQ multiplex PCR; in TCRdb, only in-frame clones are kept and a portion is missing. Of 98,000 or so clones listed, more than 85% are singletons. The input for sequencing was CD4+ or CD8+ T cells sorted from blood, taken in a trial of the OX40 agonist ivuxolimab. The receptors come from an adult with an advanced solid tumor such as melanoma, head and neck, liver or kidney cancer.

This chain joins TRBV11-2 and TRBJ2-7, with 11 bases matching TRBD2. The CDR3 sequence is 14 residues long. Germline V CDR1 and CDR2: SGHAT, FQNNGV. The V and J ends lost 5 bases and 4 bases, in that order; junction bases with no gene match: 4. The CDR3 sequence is CASSLGTSGYEQYV. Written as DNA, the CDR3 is TGTGCCAGCAGCCTCGGGACTAGCGGATACGAGCAGTACGTC.

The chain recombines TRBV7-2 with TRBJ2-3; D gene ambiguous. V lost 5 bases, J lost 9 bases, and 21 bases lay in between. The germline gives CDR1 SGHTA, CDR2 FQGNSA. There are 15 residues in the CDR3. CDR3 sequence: CASSPGGLLWVTQYF. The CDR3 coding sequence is TGTGCCAGCAGCCCCGGCGGCCTCCTTTGGGTGACGCAGTATTTT.

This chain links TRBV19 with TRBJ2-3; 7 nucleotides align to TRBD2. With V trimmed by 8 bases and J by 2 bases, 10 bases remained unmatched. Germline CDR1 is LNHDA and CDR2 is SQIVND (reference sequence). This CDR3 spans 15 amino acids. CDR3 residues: CASAMASGNTDTQYF. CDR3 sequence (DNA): TGTGCCAGTGCCATGGCTAGCGGAAACACAGATACGCAGTATTTT.

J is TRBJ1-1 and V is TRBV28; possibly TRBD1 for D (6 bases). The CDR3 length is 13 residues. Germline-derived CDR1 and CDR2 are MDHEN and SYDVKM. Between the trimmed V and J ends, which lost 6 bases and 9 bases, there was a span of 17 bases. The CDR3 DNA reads TGTGCCAGCAGCTTAGTCCAGGGGCCGCAAGCTTTCTTT. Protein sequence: CASSLVQGPQAFF.

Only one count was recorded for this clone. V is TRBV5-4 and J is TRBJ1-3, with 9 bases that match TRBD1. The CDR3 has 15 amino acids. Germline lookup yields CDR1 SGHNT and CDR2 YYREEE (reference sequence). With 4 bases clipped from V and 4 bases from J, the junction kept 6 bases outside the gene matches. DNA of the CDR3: TGTGCCAGCAGCAACCGACAGGGGGTAGGAAACACCATATATTTT. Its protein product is CASSNRQGVGNTIYF.

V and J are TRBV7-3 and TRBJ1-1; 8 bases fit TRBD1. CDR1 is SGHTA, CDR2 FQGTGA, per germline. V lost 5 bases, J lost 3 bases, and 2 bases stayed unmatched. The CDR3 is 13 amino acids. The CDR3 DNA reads TGTGCCAGCAGCGCGGACAGGGACACTGAAGCTTTCTTT. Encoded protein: CASSADRDTEAFF. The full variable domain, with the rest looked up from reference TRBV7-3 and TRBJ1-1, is GAGVSQTPSNKVTEKGKYVELRCDPISGHTALYWYRQSLGQGPEFLIYFQGTGAADDSGLPNDRFFAVRPEGSVSTLKIQRTERGDSAVYLCASSADRDTEAFFGQGTRLTVV.

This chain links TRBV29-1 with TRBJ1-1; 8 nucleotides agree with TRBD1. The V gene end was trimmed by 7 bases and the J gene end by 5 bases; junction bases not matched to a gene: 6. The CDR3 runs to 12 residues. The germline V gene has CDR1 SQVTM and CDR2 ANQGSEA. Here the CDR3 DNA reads TGCAGCGCCGGACAGGGAACGACTGAAGCTTTCTTT. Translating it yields CSAGQGTTEAFF. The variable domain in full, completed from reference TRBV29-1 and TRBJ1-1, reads SAVISQKPSRDICQRGTSLTIQCQVDSQVTMMFWYRQQPGQSLTLIATANQGSEATYESGFVIDKFPISRPNLTFSTLTVSNMSPEDSSIYLCSAGQGTTEAFFGQGTRLTVV.

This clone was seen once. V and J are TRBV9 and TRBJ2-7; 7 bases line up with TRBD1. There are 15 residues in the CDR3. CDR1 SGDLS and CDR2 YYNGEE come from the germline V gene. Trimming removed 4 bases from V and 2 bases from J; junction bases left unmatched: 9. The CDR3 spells CASSPGQSPTYEQYV. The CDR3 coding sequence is TGTGCCAGCAGCCCGGGACAGTCTCCTACCTACGAGCAGTACGTC.

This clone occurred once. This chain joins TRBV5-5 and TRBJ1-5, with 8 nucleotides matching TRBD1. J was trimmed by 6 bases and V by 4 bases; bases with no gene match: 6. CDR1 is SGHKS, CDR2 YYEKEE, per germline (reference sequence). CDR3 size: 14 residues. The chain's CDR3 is CASSAGQGSQPQHF. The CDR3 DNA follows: TGTGCCAGCAGCGCCGGACAGGGAAGTCAGCCCCAGCATTTT.

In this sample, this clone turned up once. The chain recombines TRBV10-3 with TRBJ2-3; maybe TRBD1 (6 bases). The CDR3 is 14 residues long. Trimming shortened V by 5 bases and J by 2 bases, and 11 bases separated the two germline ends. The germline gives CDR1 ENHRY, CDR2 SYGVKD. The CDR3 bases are TGTGCCATCAGTACACAGGGCAACACAGATACGCAGTATTTT. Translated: CAISTQGNTDTQYF.

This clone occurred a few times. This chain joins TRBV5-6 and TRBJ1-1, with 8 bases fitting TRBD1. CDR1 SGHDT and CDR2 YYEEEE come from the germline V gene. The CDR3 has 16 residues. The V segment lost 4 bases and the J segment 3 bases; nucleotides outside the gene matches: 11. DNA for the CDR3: TGTGCCAGCAGCCTAGGACAGGGAACCCTATACACTGAAGCTTTCTTT. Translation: CASSLGQGTLYTEAFF.

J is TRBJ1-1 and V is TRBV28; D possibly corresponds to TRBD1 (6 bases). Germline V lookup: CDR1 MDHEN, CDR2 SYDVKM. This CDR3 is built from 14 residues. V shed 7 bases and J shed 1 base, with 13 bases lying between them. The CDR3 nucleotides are TGTGCCAGCACCCTATGGGACAAGAACACTGAAGCTTTCTTT. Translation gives CASTLWDKNTEAFF.

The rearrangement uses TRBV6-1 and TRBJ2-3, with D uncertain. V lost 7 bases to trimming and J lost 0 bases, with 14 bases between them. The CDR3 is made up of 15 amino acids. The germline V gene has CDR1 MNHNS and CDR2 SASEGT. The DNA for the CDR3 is TGTGCCAGCAAACGACGACGGATTAGCACAGATACGCAGTATTTT. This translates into CASKRRRISTDTQYF.

Here the CDR3 reads CASSFQGAGLNTEAFF. The CDR3 coding sequence is TGTGCCAGCAGCTTTCAAGGGGCCGGTTTGAACACTGAAGCTTTCTTT. The chain recombines TRBV11-2 with TRBJ1-1, with D perhaps matching TRBD1 (5 bases). Trimming removed 3 bases at V and 0 bases at J, with 14 bases between. Germline V CDR1 and CDR2: SGHAT, FQNNGV. The CDR3 has 16 residues.

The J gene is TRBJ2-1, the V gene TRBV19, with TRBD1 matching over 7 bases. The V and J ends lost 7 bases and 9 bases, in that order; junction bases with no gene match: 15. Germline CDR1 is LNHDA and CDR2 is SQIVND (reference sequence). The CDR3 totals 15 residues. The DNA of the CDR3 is TGTGCCAGTACCTCCCGGGCTAGCCGGGACAGTGAGCAGTTCTTC. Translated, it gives CASTSRASRDSEQFF.

The CDR3 loop is CASSPQPQGADQPQHF. The CDR3 DNA reads as TGCGCCAGCAGCCCCCAACCTCAGGGGGCCGATCAGCCCCAGCATTTT. The rearrangement joins TRBV5-1 to TRBJ1-5; 8 nucleotides align to TRBD1. V shed 4 bases, J shed 5 bases, and the junction held 11 bases outside the gene matches. Germline CDR1 and CDR2: SGHRS and YFSETQ. The length of the CDR3 is 16 residues.

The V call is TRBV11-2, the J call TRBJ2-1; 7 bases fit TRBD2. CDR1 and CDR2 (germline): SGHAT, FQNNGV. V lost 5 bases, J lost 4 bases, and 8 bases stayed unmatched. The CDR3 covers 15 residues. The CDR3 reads CASSPGGSRYNEQFF. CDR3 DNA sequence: TGTGCCAGCAGCCCGGGCGGGAGTAGATACAATGAGCAGTTCTTC.

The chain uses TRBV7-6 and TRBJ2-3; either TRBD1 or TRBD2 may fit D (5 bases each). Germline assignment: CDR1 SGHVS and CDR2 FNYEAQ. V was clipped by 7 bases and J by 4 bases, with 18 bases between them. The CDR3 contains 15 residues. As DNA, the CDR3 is TGTGCCAGCACCTGGCCCCCGGGACCGGCAGATACGCAGTATTTT. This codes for CASTWPPGPADTQYF.

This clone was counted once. The CDR3 is CASRPNSGNTIYF. CDR3 sequence (DNA): TGTGCCAGCAGGCCTAACTCTGGAAACACCATATATTTT. V is TRBV6-5 and J is TRBJ1-3, with D unclear. Trimming removed 6 bases at V and 0 bases at J, with 6 bases between. The CDR3 spans 13 residues. Germline V CDR1 and CDR2: MNHEY, SVGAGI.

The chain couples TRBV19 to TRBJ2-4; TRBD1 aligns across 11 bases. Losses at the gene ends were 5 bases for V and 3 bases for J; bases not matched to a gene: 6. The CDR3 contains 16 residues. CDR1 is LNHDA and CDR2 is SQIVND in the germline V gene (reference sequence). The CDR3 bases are TGTGCCAGTAGTCCCTGGACAGGGGGCTACAAAAACATTCAGTACTTC. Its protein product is CASSPWTGGYKNIQYF. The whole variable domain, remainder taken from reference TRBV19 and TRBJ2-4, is DGGITQSPKYLFRKEGQNVTLSCEQNLNHDAMYWYRQDPGQGLRLIYYSQIVNDFQKGDIAEGYSVSREKKESFPLTVTSAQKNPTAFYLCASSPWTGGYKNIQYFGAGTRLSVL.